Listed below are T cell receptor beta chains from one sample, sequenced in a study of PD-L1 blockade in urothelial cancer. Data came from immunoSEQ multiplex PCR; TCRdb stores just in-frame clones and leaves some out. The sample lists roughly 56,000 clones; roughly four fifths were seen once. The material sequenced was PBMCs, taken around atezolizumab (anti-PD-L1) treatment. These receptors originate from a man aged 70 or older with urothelial cancer. Both conserved end residues are part of each CDR3. D genes are given only for firm matches.

TGTGCCAGCAGTGGCGGGCAGCCGAAAGCGCAGTATTTT,CASSGGQPKAQYF,.,TRBV28,TRBJ2-3
TGTGCCTGGAGTGTAAGGGGACAGGGGGCCAGTTCCTATGGCTACACCTTC,CAWSVRGQGASSYGYTF,TRBD1,TRBV30,TRBJ1-2
TGCGCCAGCAGCTTGGACAGGGGTCGGGAGACCCAGTACTTC,CASSLDRGRETQYF,TRBD1,TRBV5-1,TRBJ2-5
TGCGCCAGCAGGCAGGGTGTTAATGAAAAACTGTTTTTT,CASRQGVNEKLFF,.,TRBV5-1,TRBJ1-4
TGTGCCAGCAGCGCGCACTCTCGCCCTTTTAGATCGGAGACCCAGTACTTC,CASSAHSRPFRSETQYF,.,TRBV7-2,TRBJ2-5
TGCGCCAGCAGCCCTGGACTAGCGGGCACCGGGGAGCTGTTTTTT,CASSPGLAGTGELFF,TRBD2,TRBV5-1,TRBJ2-2
TGTGCCAGCAGCTTGGGACAGGGAGCCGGAAACACCATATATTTT,CASSLGQGAGNTIYF,TRBD1,TRBV5-4,TRBJ1-3
TGTGCCAGCAGGAGTCTGAGCTACGAGCAGTACTTC,CASRSLSYEQYF,.,TRBV6-1,TRBJ2-7
TGTGCCAGCAGCCAGGGGTATGAGCAGTTCTTC,CASSQGYEQFF,.,TRBV11-3,TRBJ2-1
TGTGCCAGCAGTGATTTTCTAGCGGGAGAGGGGGAGACCCAGTACTTC,CASSDFLAGEGETQYF,TRBD2,TRBV2,TRBJ2-5
TGTGCCAGCAGTTACTCGGGACTGGATGTCGGCGAGCAGTACTTC,CASSYSGLDVGEQYF,.,TRBV6-5,TRBJ2-7
TGCAGCGGGCGGTATGGCTACACCGGGGAGCTGTTTTTT,CSGRYGYTGELFF,.,TRBV29-1,TRBJ2-2
TGCGCCAGCAGCTTCGAGTCCAACGTCCTGACTTTC,CASSFESNVLTF,.,TRBV5-1,TRBJ2-6
TGTGCCAGCAGTCCTCGACTAGCGGGAGTGGGAGAGCAGTACTTC,CASSPRLAGVGEQYF,TRBD2,TRBV6-1,TRBJ2-7
TGTGCCAGCTCACCAACAACCGCGGTTTTGGATGGCTACACCTTC,CASSPTTAVLDGYTF,.,TRBV18,TRBJ1-2